This T cell receptor (beta chain) comes out of a study of T cell responses to AZD1222 COVID-19 vaccine. The CDR3 runs 14 residues. V was cut by 6 bases and J by 2 bases, with 13 bases left in between. Germline-derived CDR1 and CDR2 are MNHEY and SVGAGI. Whole-study findings and limits: Clonal diversity may have been underestimated, and the donors were mostly white British, with more females than males. Distributed over spike, vaccine-associated CD4 TCRs predominated at 160-218 and 743-854.

Generated by immunoSEQ multiplex PCR, the TCRdb table keeps only in-frame clones and is missing some. The profile shows tens of thousands of clones, about nine tenths of them singletons. Worth noting for this clone: Its target is not known.

Sequences were derived from peripheral blood, sampled 28 days after the second AZD1222 dose. The chain has TRBV6-5 and TRBJ1-1, with D perhaps TRBD1 (5 bases). The source of this sequence is an adult who received the AZD1222 COVID-19 vaccine. The CDR3 spells CASRPRRGNTEAFF. The CDR3 nucleotides are TGTGCCAGCAGACCCCGGCGGGGCAACACTGAAGCTTTCTTT.